Presented here are 4 T cell receptor beta chains from one specimen sequenced in a study of identical twins. TCRdb itself ran the 5' RACE reads through MiXCR, one entry per CDR3 protein. The sample lists 690,000 or so distinct CDR3 sequences, roughly 8% occurring once. These data also formed part of another study, on yellow fever vaccine responses in identical twins.

The sequencing sample was made of PBMCs. The receptors stem from a woman under 30 in good health.

The chain carries TRBV6-2 or TRBV6-3 and TRBJ2-7, with a tentative D call TRBD2 (6 bases). V was trimmed by 5 bases and J by 1 base, leaving 12 bases between them. The CDR3 runs 14 residues. Germline V lookup: CDR1 MNHEY, CDR2 SVGEGT. The CDR3 bases are TGTGCCAGCAGTCGATCGGGACTGTCCTACGAGCAGTACTTC. Amino acids: CASSRSGLSYEQYF.

The chain couples TRBV7-9 to TRBJ2-6; D is unclear. Trimming removed 4 bases from V and 6 bases from J, with 16 bases in between. Germline V lookup: CDR1 SEHNR, CDR2 FQNEAQ (reference sequence). The CDR3 contains 16 residues. This CDR3 is CASSSYLGLEANVLTF. CDR3 DNA sequence: TGTGCCAGCAGCTCTTACCTGGGTTTGGAGGCCAACGTCCTGACTTTC.

The table lists this clonotype with many counts. The CDR3 sequence: CASSRGTGGTYEQYF. The CDR3 DNA follows: TGTGCCAGCAGCCGAGGGACAGGGGGAACCTACGAGCAGTACTTC. The chain employs TRBV12-3 or TRBV12-4 and TRBJ2-7; 11 nucleotides match TRBD1. V shed 6 bases, J shed 2 bases, and the junction held 6 bases outside the gene matches. This CDR3 region has 15 residues.

This clonotype was counted between two and nine times. V usage is TRBV11-3 and J usage is TRBJ2-7; D is uncertain. The V gene lost 5 bases and the J gene lost 1 base, with 12 bases spanning the gap. The CDR3 consists of 14 residues. Germline CDR1 is SGHNT and CDR2 is YENEEA. CDR3 in amino acids: CASSPSFGSYEQYF. Here the CDR3 DNA reads TGTGCCAGCAGCCCATCCTTTGGGTCCTACGAGCAGTACTTC.